A selection of T cell receptor beta chains follows, all from one sample in a study of blood T cell repertoires in COVID-19. The repertoire was sequenced with immunoSEQ multiplex PCR; TCRdb's copy has only in-frame clones and lacks some. The sample has approximately 150,000 clones; roughly nine tenths are singletons. Sequenced material: peripheral blood. The receptors come from a human donor in a cohort sampled during active COVID-19. CDR3s include the opening cysteine and the closing phenylalanine or tryptophan. Fields, in order: J gene, V gene, D gene, CDR3 protein. D genes are given only for firm matches.

j_call: TRBJ2-7
v_call: TRBV12-3/TRBV12-4
d_call: .
cdr3_aa: CAICAQPSCEQYF

j_call: TRBJ2-1
v_call: TRBV4-3
d_call: .
cdr3_aa: CASSQAPGKGKYNEQFF

j_call: TRBJ1-1
v_call: TRBV6-6
d_call: .
cdr3_aa: CASTLRVILNTEAFF

j_call: TRBJ1-2
v_call: TRBV20-1
d_call: .
cdr3_aa: CSASGRDYGYTF

j_call: TRBJ2-7
v_call: TRBV4-3
d_call: .
cdr3_aa: CASSQDRLGGGEQYF

j_call: TRBJ1-2
v_call: TRBV19
d_call: TRBD1
cdr3_aa: CASGRGPYGYTF

j_call: TRBJ2-5
v_call: TRBV12-3/TRBV12-4
d_call: .
cdr3_aa: CASSSMETQYF

j_call: TRBJ1-5
v_call: TRBV10-3
d_call: TRBD1
cdr3_aa: CAISDSDRGLGQPQHF

j_call: TRBJ1-1
v_call: TRBV7-3
d_call: .
cdr3_aa: CASSFSPNMNTEAFF

j_call: TRBJ2-5
v_call: TRBV29-1
d_call: .
cdr3_aa: CSVALAQETQYF

j_call: TRBJ1-1
v_call: TRBV12-3/TRBV12-4
d_call: .
cdr3_aa: CASSLLQNTEAFF

j_call: TRBJ2-1
v_call: TRBV5-4
d_call: TRBD2
cdr3_aa: CASSLGAGGPDGQFF

j_call: TRBJ2-2
v_call: TRBV5-4
d_call: TRBD1
cdr3_aa: CASSPDRGWLFF

j_call: TRBJ2-7
v_call: TRBV2
d_call: .
cdr3_aa: CASSPPPGYEQYF

j_call: TRBJ1-1
v_call: TRBV19
d_call: TRBD1
cdr3_aa: CASSPRQGVRYTEAFF

j_call: TRBJ1-2
v_call: TRBV6-5
d_call: .
cdr3_aa: CASLRSREGGYTF

j_call: TRBJ2-5
v_call: TRBV18
d_call: TRBD2
cdr3_aa: CASSPMRGLAGSSEETQYF